Each of the 5 T cell receptor beta chains below was sequenced from the same sample in a study of glioma-infiltrating T cells. Amplification of TCR alpha and beta CDR3 regions from RNA used iRepertoire nested multiplex PCR. MiXCR was run by TCRdb on the multiplex PCR reads, yielding one entry per CDR3 protein. Of roughly 190,000 distinct CDR3 sequences listed, roughly a third were seen once; the top ten hold 20%. Sequences were obtained from glioma tissue, nonneoplastic brain tissue, or PBMCs (not recorded which). These receptor sequences come from a human donor with low-grade glioma or glioblastoma, undergoing nonglioma brain surgery, or in good health (not recorded which).

Of note for this clonotype: A much more abundant neighbour one base away suggests this may be a read error. V is TRBV28 and J is TRBJ2-1; D unresolved. CDR1 is MDHEN, CDR2 SYDVKM, per germline. The CDR3 spans 14 residues. CDR3 bases: TGTGCCAGCAGTTTACTCTTTAGATACAGTGAGCAGTTCTTC. It yields the protein CASSLLFRYSEQFF.

This clonotype was recorded many times. The V call is TRBV7-2, the J call TRBJ2-7; D possibly matches TRBD1 or TRBD2 (5 bases each). Germline-derived CDR1 and CDR2 are SGHTA and FQGNSA. CDR3 size: 13 residues. V was shortened by 6 bases and J by 0 bases, with 9 bases between the two germline ends. CDR3 DNA sequence: TGTGCCAGCAGTCGGGACGCCTCCTACGAGCAGTACTTC. Translation gives CASSRDASYEQYF.

With regard to this clonotype: Germline is not matched at one junction end, which may reflect a read error. The rearrangement uses TRBV6-2 or TRBV6-3 and TRBJ2-7; D perhaps matches TRBD2 (5 bases). The V gene's germline CDR1 is MNHEY and CDR2 SVGEGT. This CDR3 contains 14 residues. CDR3 protein: CASRRTGSSCEQYF. CDR3 sequence (DNA): TGTGCCAGCAGAAGGACTGGCAGCTCCTGCGAGCAGTACTTC.

This clonotype was seen more than once but under ten times. The V call is TRBV14, the J call TRBJ2-1, with TRBD1 identical over 7 bases. The junction had 9 bases not matched to a gene; V was cut back by 4 bases and J by 3 bases. Germline V gene data show CDR1 as SGHDN and CDR2 as FVKESK. The CDR3 covers 16 residues. The CDR3 sequence is CASSRLQGLNYNEQFF. The CDR3 bases are TGTGCCAGCAGCCGGCTACAGGGGCTGAACTACAATGAGCAGTTCTTC.

The chain couples TRBV12-3 or TRBV12-4 to TRBJ1-3; the D is unclear. CDR3 length: 15 amino acids. Trimming pared 6 bases from V and 1 base from J, leaving 13 bases between. In DNA form, the CDR3 reads TGTGCCAGCAGGCCCACGGATGGGTCTGGAAACACCATATATTTT. This translates into CASRPTDGSGNTIYF.